This T cell receptor beta chain was sequenced during a study of cytomegalovirus exposure and HLA in healthy donors. At the level of the study: Among around 180 million T cells, an earlier analysis found 117 million unique TCR beta sequences. Some 85 million unique TCRs, all from HLA-typed donors, were included in an early release of the data.

For this clone: Antigen unknown.

Study-level results: For TCR beta chains, V- and J-gene trimming was later linked to a missense DCLRE1C variant.

It was with 60 Vbeta and 13 Jbeta primers that the PCR ran. Assay used: immunoSEQ multiplex PCR; TCRdb lists only in-frame clones, some missing. Among approximately 140,000 clones listed, roughly 79% were seen once. This receptor was taken from a male donor in good health and CMV-seronegative. The sequenced material came from PBMCs.

The CDR3 protein is CAWSAGRFGANVLTF. The CDR3 coding sequence is TGTGCCTGGAGTGCCGGCAGGTTCGGGGCCAACGTCCTGACTTTC. The chain has TRBV30 and TRBJ2-6; D is unresolved. V lost 1 base and J 4 bases, leaving 11 bases between the germline ends. This CDR3 region has 15 residues. Germline V gives CDR1 GTSNPN, CDR2 SVGIG (reference sequence).